The 22 T cell receptor beta chains reported below all come from one sample, sequenced in a study of yellow fever vaccine responses in identical twins. TCRdb re-called the RT-PCR reads with MiXCR, one entry per CDR3 protein. Here the sample spans around 1,100 distinct CDR3 sequences, more than 70% being singletons. The source was T cells from blood (PBMCs), unsorted or a sorted subset (not recorded which), collected before or after yellow fever vaccination (not recorded which). The receptors derive from a female donor who received the yellow fever vaccine.

This chain uses TRBV10-3 with TRBJ2-1; 7 nucleotides match TRBD1. Germline lookup yields CDR1 ENHRY and CDR2 SYGVKD. The CDR3 has 13 amino acids. J gave up 16 bases and V 2 bases, and 11 bases lay outside the gene matches. The CDR3 bases are TGTGCCATCAGTGAGCTGACAGGGTTGGGAAGATTCTTC. This sequence encodes CAISELTGLGRFF.

The chain combines TRBV11-3 with TRBJ2-1, with 8 bases aligning to TRBD2. J gave up 5 bases and V 4 bases, and 7 bases lay outside the gene matches. The germline CDR1 and CDR2 sequences are SGHNT and YENEEA. This CDR3 is built from 15 residues. As DNA, the CDR3 is TGTGCCAGCAGCTCCGGACTAGCCGAACACAATGAGCAGTTCTTC. Encoded protein: CASSSGLAEHNEQFF.

This clonotype was seen more than once but under ten times. This CDR3 is CSAGAPPNYGYTF. CDR3 coding DNA: TGCAGTGCTGGGGCCCCTCCTAACTATGGCTACACCTTC. The chain uses TRBV20-1 and TRBJ1-2; TRBD1 is a possible D gene (5 bases). V lost 5 bases to trimming and J lost 0 bases, with 10 bases between them. CDR1 and CDR2 (germline): DFQATT, SNEGSKA (reference sequence). The CDR3 runs 13 residues.

This clonotype was recorded a few times. The rearrangement joins TRBV18 to TRBJ2-7, with a possible D match to TRBD2 (6 bases). Germline V gene sequence: CDR1 KGHSH, CDR2 LQKENI. CDR3 length equals 13 residues. The V gene lost 6 bases and the J gene lost 0 bases, with 9 bases spanning the gap. CDR3 nucleotides: TGTGCCAGCTCCCCGGGAGCCTCCTACGAGCAGTACGTC. It codes for CASSPGASYEQYV.

The genes are TRBV27 and TRBJ1-5; the match to TRBD1 covers 9 bases. V was pared by 6 bases and J by 4 bases, with 4 bases of the junction left unmatched. The germline CDR1 and CDR2 sequences are MNHEY and SMNVEV (reference sequence). The CDR3 is 14 amino acids. CDR3 residues: CASRGQGGNQPQHF. In DNA, the CDR3 is TGTGCCAGCAGGGGACAGGGAGGAAATCAGCCCCAGCATTTT.

The chain has TRBV12-3 or TRBV12-4 and TRBJ1-2, with a tentative D call TRBD1 (6 bases). The CDR3 is 13 amino acids. V lost 7 bases and J lost 8, with 17 bases in between. The CDR3 sequence is CASTPGAGAGYTF. As DNA, the CDR3 is TGTGCCAGCACACCCGGGGCAGGGGCAGGCTACACCTTC.

This clonotype was seen only once. The chain uses TRBV6-1 and TRBJ2-1, with D tentatively TRBD2 (7 bases). V lost 5 bases and J lost 8, with 16 bases in between. The germline gives CDR1 MNHNS, CDR2 SASEGT. The CDR3 extends over 14 amino acids. In nucleotides, the CDR3 is TGTGCCAGCAGTCTAGCGGAGGGGGGCCATGAGCAGTTCTTC. Translated: CASSLAEGGHEQFF.

This rearrangement joins TRBV7-9 to TRBJ2-3; 12 bases map to TRBD2. From germline, CDR1 is SEHNR and CDR2 FQNEAQ (reference sequence). The CDR3 contains 15 residues. With V trimmed by 5 bases and J by 4 bases, 4 bases remained unmatched. CDR3 region: CASSPSGGAPDTQYF. The CDR3 DNA reads as TGTGCCAGCAGCCCTAGCGGGGGGGCCCCAGATACGCAGTATTTT. Complete variable domain (other parts from reference TRBV7-9 and TRBJ2-3): DTGVSQNPRHKITKRGQNVTFRCDPISEHNRLYWYRQTLGQGPEFLTYFQNEAQLEKSRLLSDRFSAERPKGSFSTLEIQRTEQGDSAMYLCASSPSGGAPDTQYFGPGTRLTVL.

The chain carries TRBV11-2 and TRBJ2-5; D is perhaps TRBD2 (6 bases). Germline V lookup: CDR1 SGHAT, CDR2 FQNNGV. V gave up 5 bases and J gave up 2 bases, with 12 bases separating them. The CDR3 is 14 residues long. This chain's CDR3 is CASSRDSGQETQYF. The CDR3, as DNA: TGTGCCAGCAGCCGCGATAGCGGTCAAGAGACCCAGTACTTC.

This rearrangement joins TRBV7-3 to TRBJ2-1; 10 bases line up with TRBD2. V lost 2 bases to trimming and J lost 5 bases; unmatched junction nucleotides: 6. CDR1 SGHTA and CDR2 FQGTGA come from the germline V gene. CDR3 length equals 16 residues. The CDR3 reads CASSLLGLAGDNEQFF. In DNA form, the CDR3 reads TGTGCCAGCAGCTTATTGGGGCTAGCGGGGGACAATGAGCAGTTCTTC.

This sequence joins TRBV6-2 or TRBV6-3 and TRBJ1-5; no clear D gene. From germline, CDR1 is MNHEY and CDR2 SVGEGT. V was cut by 0 bases and J by 1 base, with 19 bases left in between. The CDR3 is 19 amino acids. The CDR3 spells CASSYSLVAVSLSNQPQHF. The DNA for the CDR3 is TGTGCCAGCAGTTACTCGTTAGTCGCGGTCAGTTTGAGCAATCAGCCCCAGCATTTT.

This sequence joins TRBV20-1 and TRBJ2-1; D remains unclear. CDR1 and CDR2 from the germline V gene are DFQATT and SNEGSKA (reference sequence). CDR3 length: 11 residues. With 3 bases removed from V and 5 bases from J, the gap between germline ends came to 5 bases. The CDR3 DNA sequence: TGCAGTGCTAGTATGGACAATGAGCAGTTCTTC. Protein product: CSASMDNEQFF.

The chain is built from TRBV7-6 and TRBJ2-2, with D possibly being TRBD2 (6 bases). The germline gives CDR1 SGHVS, CDR2 FNYEAQ. CDR3 size: 15 residues. V lost 1 base to trimming and J lost 6 bases, with 12 bases between them. DNA for the CDR3: TGTGCCAGCAGCTTAGACTACGGGGGTGCCGGGGAGCTGTTTTTT. Amino acids: CASSLDYGGAGELFF.

This clonotype has just a few counts. This chain links TRBV4-2 with TRBJ2-6, with D uncertain. Looked up from germline, CDR1 is LGHNA and CDR2 is YNFKEQ. The CDR3 spans 12 residues. Trimming took off 6 bases at V and 1 base at J, with 1 base between the two ends. CDR3 nucleotides: TGTGCCAGCAGATCTGGGGCCAACGTCCTGACTTTC. It specifies CASRSGANVLTF.

This clonotype was seen only once. In nucleotides, the CDR3 is TGTGCCAGCAGCTTTAGCAGACGGAACACTGAAGCTTTCTTT. Protein product: CASSFSRRNTEAFF. This sequence joins TRBV7-9 and TRBJ1-1, with unresolved D. V shed 3 bases and J shed 1 base, with 9 bases lying between them. Germline V lookup: CDR1 SEHNR, CDR2 FQNEAQ (reference sequence). This CDR3 region has 14 residues.

The CDR3 nucleotides are TGCGCCAGCAGCCTTAGCGGGATCGGTGGGGAGCTGTTTTTT. Its protein is CASSLSGIGGELFF. The chain couples TRBV4-3 to TRBJ2-2; 8 bases fit TRBD2. The CDR3 has 14 amino acids. Germline V gene lookup returns CDR1 LGHNA and CDR2 YSLEER. V dropped 4 bases and J dropped 8; count of bases not matched to a gene: 6.

This chain links TRBV9 with TRBJ2-6; D ambiguous. Trimming stripped 1 base from V and 0 bases from J, with 2 bases between. Germline V gene sequence: CDR1 SGDLS, CDR2 YYNGEE. The CDR3 has 14 amino acids. The CDR3 region is CASSVSSGANVLTF. The DNA of the CDR3 is TGTGCCAGCAGCGTAAGCTCTGGGGCCAACGTCCTGACTTTC.

The V and J genes are TRBV6-4 and TRBJ2-2; the D is unclear. CDR1 MRHNA and CDR2 SNTAGT come from the germline V gene. The germline V and J ends were trimmed by 0 bases and 3 bases, with 2 bases remaining between them. This CDR3 is 13 amino acids long. In nucleotides, the CDR3 is TGTGCCAGCAGTGACTCCGACACCGGGGAGCTGTTTTTT. Its protein product is CASSDSDTGELFF.

The DNA for the CDR3 is TGTGCCAGCAGTTTAGCGCCACCCCCGGGAGGAGGGAATGAGCAGTTCTTC. Translated, it gives CASSLAPPPGGGNEQFF. V gene TRBV12-3 or TRBV12-4 combines with J gene TRBJ2-1, with 7 bases identical to TRBD2. Trimming cost V 0 bases and J 7 bases; bases outside gene matches: 12. The CDR3 covers 17 residues.

The rearrangement joins TRBV30 to TRBJ2-7; TRBD1 agrees at 7 bases. Trimming removed 3 bases from V and 0 bases from J; junction bases left unmatched: 2. The CDR3 sequence is 13 residues long. CDR1 and CDR2 (germline): GTSNPN, SVGIG (reference sequence). Written as DNA, the CDR3 is TGTGCCTGGAGGAGGGACAGCTCCTACGAGCAGTACGTC. It is translated as CAWRRDSSYEQYV.

The chain employs TRBV12-3 or TRBV12-4 and TRBJ1-1; D is undetermined. The CDR3 sequence is 13 residues long. V dropped 1 base and J dropped 1 base, with 4 bases sitting between them. Written as DNA, the CDR3 is TGTGCCAGCAGTTTAGGCCCGAACACTGAAGCTTTCTTT. The encoded protein is CASSLGPNTEAFF.

This clonotype has a single count. The chain couples TRBV6-2 or TRBV6-3 to TRBJ2-1, with 12 bases aligning to TRBD1. Germline CDR1 and CDR2: MNHEY and SVGEGT. This CDR3 comprises 15 residues. V lost 2 bases and J lost 5; bases outside the gene matches: 1. In DNA form, the CDR3 reads TGTGCCAGCAGTTACGGGACAGGGGGCCACAATGAGCAGTTCTTC. This encodes CASSYGTGGHNEQFF.